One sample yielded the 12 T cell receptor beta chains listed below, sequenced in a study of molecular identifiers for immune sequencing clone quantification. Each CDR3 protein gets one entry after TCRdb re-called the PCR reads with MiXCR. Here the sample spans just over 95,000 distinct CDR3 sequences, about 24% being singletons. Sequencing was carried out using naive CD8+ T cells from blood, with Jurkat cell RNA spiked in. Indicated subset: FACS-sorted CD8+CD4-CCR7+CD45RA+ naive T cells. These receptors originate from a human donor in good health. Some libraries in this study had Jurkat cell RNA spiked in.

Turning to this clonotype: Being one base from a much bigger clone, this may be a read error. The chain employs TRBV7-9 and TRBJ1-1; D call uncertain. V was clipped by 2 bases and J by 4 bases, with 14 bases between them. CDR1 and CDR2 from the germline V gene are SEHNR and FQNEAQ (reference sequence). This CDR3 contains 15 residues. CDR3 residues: CASSLPGQEATEAFF. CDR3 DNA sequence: TGTGCCAGCAGCTTACCTGGGCAGGAGGCCACTGAAGCTTTCTTT.

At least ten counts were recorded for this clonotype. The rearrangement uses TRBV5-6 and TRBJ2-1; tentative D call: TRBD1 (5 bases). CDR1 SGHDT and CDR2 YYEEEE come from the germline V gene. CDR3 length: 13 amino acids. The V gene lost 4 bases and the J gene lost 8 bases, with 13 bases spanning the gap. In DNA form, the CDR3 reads TGTGCCAGCAGCGGAGAACAGGCGTATGAGCAGTTCTTC. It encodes CASSGEQAYEQFF.

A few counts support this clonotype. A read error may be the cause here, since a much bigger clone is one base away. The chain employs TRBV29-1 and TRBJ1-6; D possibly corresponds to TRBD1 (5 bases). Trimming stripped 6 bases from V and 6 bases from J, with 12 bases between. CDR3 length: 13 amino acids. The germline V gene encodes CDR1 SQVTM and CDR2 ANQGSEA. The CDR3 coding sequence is TGCAGCGTCCGGGCAGGGCTTAATTCACCCCTCCACTTT. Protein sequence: CSVRAGLNSPLHF.

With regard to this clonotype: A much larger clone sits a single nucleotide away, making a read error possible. CDR3 loop: CASSEAPQRERSDEQYF. As DNA, the CDR3 is TGTGCCAGCAGTGAAGCCCCGCAGCGGGAAAGGAGCGACGAGCAGTACTTC. V gene TRBV6-1 combines with J gene TRBJ2-7; 7 bases are shared with TRBD2. V dropped 0 bases and J dropped 5; count of bases not matched to a gene: 13. CDR1 and CDR2 from the germline V gene are MNHNS and SASEGT. The CDR3 loop spans 17 amino acids.

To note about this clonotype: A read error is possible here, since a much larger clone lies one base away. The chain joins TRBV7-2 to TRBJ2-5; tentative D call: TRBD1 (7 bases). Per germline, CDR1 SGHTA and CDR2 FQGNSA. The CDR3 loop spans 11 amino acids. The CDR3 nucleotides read TGTGCCAGCACCTTAGTTTCAGGGGGGCACTTC. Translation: CASTLVSGGHF.

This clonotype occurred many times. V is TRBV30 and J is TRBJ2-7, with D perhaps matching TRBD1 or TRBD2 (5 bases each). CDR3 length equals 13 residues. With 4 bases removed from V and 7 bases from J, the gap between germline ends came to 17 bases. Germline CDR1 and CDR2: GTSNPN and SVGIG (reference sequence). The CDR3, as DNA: TGTGCCTGGAATCGGGACGGAGAAGTAGAGCAGTACTTC. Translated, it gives CAWNRDGEVEQYF.

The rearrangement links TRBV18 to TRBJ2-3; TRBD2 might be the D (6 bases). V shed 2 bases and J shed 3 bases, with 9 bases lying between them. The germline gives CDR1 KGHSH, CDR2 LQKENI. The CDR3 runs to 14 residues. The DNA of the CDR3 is TGTGCCAGCTCACCAGTTGCGGGGACAGATACGCAGTATTTT. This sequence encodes CASSPVAGTDTQYF.

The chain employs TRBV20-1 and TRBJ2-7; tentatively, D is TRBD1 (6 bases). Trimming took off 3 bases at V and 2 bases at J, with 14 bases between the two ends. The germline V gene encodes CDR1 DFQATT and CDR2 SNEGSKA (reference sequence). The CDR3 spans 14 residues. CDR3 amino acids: CSASPNRAAYEQYF. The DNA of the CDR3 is TGCAGTGCTAGCCCCAACAGGGCGGCCTACGAGCAGTACTTC.

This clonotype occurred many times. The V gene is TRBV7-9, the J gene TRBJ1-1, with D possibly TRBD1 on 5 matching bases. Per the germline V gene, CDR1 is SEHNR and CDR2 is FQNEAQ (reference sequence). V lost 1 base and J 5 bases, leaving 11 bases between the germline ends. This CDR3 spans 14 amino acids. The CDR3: CASSLEGLRTEAFF. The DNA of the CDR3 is TGTGCCAGCAGCTTAGAGGGGCTAAGAACTGAAGCTTTCTTT.

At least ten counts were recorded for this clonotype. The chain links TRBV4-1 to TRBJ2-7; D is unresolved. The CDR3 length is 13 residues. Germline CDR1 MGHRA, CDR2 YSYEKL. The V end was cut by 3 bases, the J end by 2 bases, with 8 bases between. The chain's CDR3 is CASSHVPPYEQYF. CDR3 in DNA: TGCGCCAGCAGCCACGTACCGCCCTACGAGCAGTACTTC.

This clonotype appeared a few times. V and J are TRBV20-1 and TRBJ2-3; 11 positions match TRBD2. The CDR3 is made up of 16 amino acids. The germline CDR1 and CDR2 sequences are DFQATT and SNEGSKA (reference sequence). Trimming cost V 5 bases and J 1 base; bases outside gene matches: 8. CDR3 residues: CSAFTSGGLGTDTQYF. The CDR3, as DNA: TGCAGTGCTTTCACTAGCGGGGGACTGGGCACAGATACGCAGTATTTT.

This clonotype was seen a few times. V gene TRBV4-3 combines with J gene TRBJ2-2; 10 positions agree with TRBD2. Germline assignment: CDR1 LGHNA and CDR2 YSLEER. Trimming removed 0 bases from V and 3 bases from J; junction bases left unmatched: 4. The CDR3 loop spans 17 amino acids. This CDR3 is CASSQELSGRYTGELFF. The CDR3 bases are TGCGCCAGCAGCCAAGAGCTTAGCGGGAGGTACACCGGGGAGCTGTTTTTT.